The sequence of this T cell receptor beta chain was determined in a study of regulatory T cells in long-lasting Graves disease. The sample holds many counts of this clonotype. Time point defined: persistent/refractory GD, antithyroid drugs over 5 years with positive TRAb. With RNA extracted from PBMCs as input, the TCR library was made. This CDR3 spans 13 amino acids. CDR1 and CDR2 from the germline V gene are MNHNS and SASEGT. Trimming took 7 bases from V and 0 from J, leaving 9 bases between them. Arm-PCR of CDR3 regions with iRepertoire HTBI primers generated TCR beta libraries. TCRdb reprocessed the multiplex PCR reads with MiXCR, giving one entry per CDR3 protein. This repertoire shows 400,000 to 450,000 distinct CDR3 sequences, around 22% found once; its top ten account for about a quarter.

The material was peripheral blood mononuclear cells (PBMCs), obtained when the disease was refractory, from a patient treated with antithyroid drugs. The clonotype comes from a female donor with Graves disease. The chain recombines TRBV6-1 with TRBJ1-1; no definite D call. CDR3 amino acids: CASTEGMNTEAFF. CDR3 DNA: TGTGCCAGCACAGAGGGTATGAACACTGAAGCTTTCTTT.